What follows are 20 T cell receptor beta chains derived from one specimen sequenced in a study of beta chain features in type 1 diabetes. All of the isolated RNA was reverse transcribed, so expressed TCRB transcripts were sequenced. Produced via immunoSEQ multiplex PCR; TCRdb's table is partial and in-frame only. The sample holds about 160,000 clones; just over 9% are singletons and the top ten take 2.3%. The sequencing sample was made of central memory CD4+ T cells from blood. Every receptor here comes from a woman younger than 35 in good health.

This sequence joins TRBV9 and TRBJ2-1; 9 bases are a match to TRBD1. The CDR3 covers 14 residues. CDR1 and CDR2 from the germline V gene are SGDLS and YYNGEE. Unmatched junction bases numbered 8, after V lost 4 bases and J lost 9 bases. CDR3 amino acids: CASSPGTGFGEQFF. The CDR3 DNA follows: TGTGCCAGCAGCCCCGGGACAGGGTTTGGTGAGCAGTTCTTC.

The chain uses TRBV5-1 and TRBJ1-5; the D is unclear. V lost 0 bases and J 1 base, leaving 5 bases between the germline ends. CDR3 size: 14 residues. Germline values: CDR1 SGHRS, CDR2 YFSETQ. CDR3 sequence reads: CASSLGGSNQPQHF. CDR3 DNA sequence: TGCGCCAGCAGCTTGGGAGGGAGCAATCAGCCCCAGCATTTT.

This clone was observed a handful of times. The rearrangement links TRBV6-5 to TRBJ2-1, with D perhaps TRBD1 (6 bases). V was pared by 4 bases and J by 13 bases, with 17 bases between. The CDR3 covers 13 residues. Germline lookup yields CDR1 MNHEY and CDR2 SVGAGI. The DNA for the CDR3 is TGTGCCAGCAGTTTCTCTACAGGGAAAAATCAGTTCTTC. Translating gives CASSFSTGKNQFF.

This clone was picked up a small number of times. This rearrangement joins TRBV14 to TRBJ2-1; 11 bases align to TRBD2. Per germline, CDR1 SGHDN and CDR2 FVKESK. V lost 2 bases and J lost 8; bases outside the gene matches: 2. The CDR3 spans 14 residues. This chain's CDR3 is CASSQLAGGYEQFF. The CDR3 DNA sequence: TGTGCCAGCAGCCAACTAGCGGGGGGCTATGAGCAGTTCTTC.

This clone was counted between two and nine times. The J gene is TRBJ2-1, the V gene TRBV29-1, with 11 bases aligning to TRBD2. The CDR3 consists of 13 residues. Germline V gives CDR1 SQVTM, CDR2 ANQGSEA. Trimming cost V 5 bases and J 9 bases; bases outside gene matches: 6. The CDR3 here is CSVCLAGGGEQFF. CDR3 DNA sequence: TGCAGCGTTTGCCTAGCGGGAGGAGGTGAGCAGTTCTTC.

CDR3 DNA sequence: TGCGCCAGCAGCTTCTCCGGGACTAGCGGGACCAATGAGCAGTTCTTC. It codes for CASSFSGTSGTNEQFF. The V and J genes are TRBV5-1 and TRBJ2-1; 13 nucleotides align to TRBD2. Germline assignment: CDR1 SGHRS and CDR2 YFSETQ. This CDR3 has 16 residues. With 2 bases clipped from V and 6 bases from J, the junction kept 5 bases outside the gene matches.

This chain joins TRBV6-1 and TRBJ2-5, with 9 positions matching TRBD1. The junction had 6 bases not matched to a gene; V was cut back by 5 bases and J by 2 bases. The length of the CDR3 is 15 residues. The germline CDR1 and CDR2 sequences are MNHNS and SASEGT. CDR3 coding DNA: TGTGCCAGCAGTCGGGACAGGGACCTTCAAGAGACCCAGTACTTC. It yields the protein CASSRDRDLQETQYF.

This clone was observed many times. The chain joins TRBV4-1 to TRBJ2-1; D not certain. The CDR3 totals 15 residues. The germline gives CDR1 MGHRA, CDR2 YSYEKL. V lost 0 bases and J 6 bases, leaving 12 bases between the germline ends. Here the CDR3 DNA reads TGCGCCAGCAGCCAAGATCGAGTACTCTCCAATGAGCAGTTCTTC. This gives the protein CASSQDRVLSNEQFF.

The chain has TRBV7-3 and TRBJ1-1; D gene ambiguous. Trimming pared 6 bases from V and 4 bases from J, leaving 15 bases between. The germline V gene has CDR1 SGHTA and CDR2 FQGTGA. The CDR3 consists of 14 residues. The CDR3 protein is CASSLRALGTEAFF. For the CDR3, the DNA is TGTGCCAGCAGTCTGCGGGCTCTGGGCACTGAAGCTTTCTTT.

The chain recombines TRBV15 with TRBJ2-5; TRBD2 matches 8 bases. Germline V gene sequence: CDR1 LNHNV, CDR2 YYDKDF (reference sequence). Trimming cost V 3 bases and J 5 bases; bases outside gene matches: 11. The CDR3 consists of 16 residues. The CDR3 loop is CATSRSSTSAGETQYF. CDR3 DNA sequence: TGTGCCACCAGCAGGTCCTCGACTAGCGCGGGGGAGACCCAGTACTTC.

The rearrangement links TRBV4-3 to TRBJ1-2; 9 nucleotides match TRBD1. Trimming cost V 1 base and J 0 bases; bases outside gene matches: 6. CDR3 length equals 17 residues. The germline CDR1 and CDR2 sequences are LGHNA and YSLEER. CDR3 amino acids: CASSQGDGTGSNYGYTF. CDR3 DNA sequence: TGCGCCAGCAGCCAAGGAGACGGGACAGGGTCTAACTATGGCTACACCTTC.

The rearrangement uses TRBV6-1 and TRBJ2-3, with TRBD2 matching over 9 bases. The ends lost 2 bases at V and 5 bases at J; junction bases unmatched: 14. This CDR3 is 18 amino acids long. Germline lookup yields CDR1 MNHNS and CDR2 SASEGT. CDR3 DNA sequence: TGTGCCAGCAGTGAACTCACTAGCGGGCTATCATCCAGAGATACGCAGTATTTT. Amino acid sequence: CASSELTSGLSSRDTQYF.

This clone was seen only a few times. The J gene is TRBJ2-3, the V gene TRBV28; no firm D call. The germline V gene has CDR1 MDHEN and CDR2 SYDVKM. The V end lost 6 bases, the J end lost 2 bases, and 9 bases lay between the germline ends. The CDR3 runs to 13 residues. The CDR3 protein is CASSRDFTDTQYF. Here the CDR3 DNA reads TGTGCCAGCAGCCGCGACTTCACAGATACGCAGTATTTT.

This chain joins TRBV14 and TRBJ2-5, with D perhaps TRBD2 (5 bases). This CDR3 is built from 14 residues. Trimming pared 4 bases from V and 5 bases from J, leaving 14 bases between. Germline loops: CDR1 SGHDN, CDR2 FVKESK. CDR3 sequence (DNA): TGTGCCAGCAGCCTCCGGAGCGGTCGGGAGACCCAGTACTTC. Protein sequence: CASSLRSGRETQYF.

This clone has a count of ten or more. This chain connects TRBV30 to TRBJ1-5, with D unresolved. CDR1 GTSNPN and CDR2 SVGIG come from the germline V gene (reference sequence). V was cut by 5 bases and J by 2 bases, with 10 bases left in between. The CDR3 contains 13 residues. CDR3 sequence: CAWAPMGNQPQHF. DNA of the CDR3: TGTGCCTGGGCCCCTATGGGCAATCAGCCCCAGCATTTT.

This clone was seen only a few times. This chain uses TRBV19 with TRBJ2-1; tentative D call: TRBD2 (6 bases). The CDR3 consists of 16 residues. V lost 3 bases and J 0 bases, leaving 12 bases between the germline ends. The germline V gene encodes CDR1 LNHDA and CDR2 SQIVND (reference sequence). CDR3 amino acids: CASSIQGGSSYNEQFF. In nucleotides, the CDR3 is TGTGCCAGTAGTATTCAGGGAGGAAGCTCCTACAATGAGCAGTTCTTC.

This clone was observed a few times. The gene calls are TRBV7-9 and TRBJ1-1, with D maybe TRBD1 (5 bases). V lost 5 bases to trimming and J lost 3 bases, with 16 bases between them. The germline V gene has CDR1 SEHNR and CDR2 FQNEAQ (reference sequence). This CDR3 region has 15 residues. CDR3 DNA: TGTGCCAGCAGCCCAGACGGGGGAAGGTACACTGAAGCTTTCTTT. Its translation: CASSPDGGRYTEAFF.

CDR3 bases: TGTGCCAGCAGCTCCCGACAGGTCTACGAGCAGTACTTC. Protein: CASSSRQVYEQYF. The chain uses TRBV13 and TRBJ2-7; maybe TRBD1 (6 bases). The CDR3 loop spans 13 amino acids. The V and J ends lost 4 bases and 3 bases respectively, with 10 bases between them. Germline V CDR1 and CDR2: PRHDT, FYEKMQ (reference sequence).

This clone has more than one count but fewer than ten. J is TRBJ1-1 and V is TRBV6-5; D is perhaps TRBD1 (5 bases). CDR1 is MNHEY, CDR2 SVGAGI, per germline. Trimming removed 2 bases from V and 3 bases from J, with 13 bases in between. The CDR3 has 15 amino acids. The CDR3 DNA reads as TGTGCCAGCAGTTACAGGCGCAGGGCAGACACTGAAGCTTTCTTT. Encoded protein: CASSYRRRADTEAFF.

Only a few counts were recorded for this clone. Other nucleotide sequences in the sample specify the same CDR3. The J gene is TRBJ1-2, the V gene TRBV28; 11 bases are a match to TRBD1. Germline CDR1 reads MDHEN; CDR2 reads SYDVKM. The CDR3 spans 13 residues. Germline trimming cut 6 bases from V and 7 bases from J; bases unmatched to any gene: 4. CDR3 sequence: CASSPGQGGGYTF. In DNA, the CDR3 is TGTGCCAGCAGCCCGGGACAGGGGGGTGGCTACACCTTC.